Presented here are 8 T cell receptor beta chains from one specimen sequenced in a study of molecular identifiers for immune sequencing clone quantification. In TCRdb, the PCR reads were re-called with MiXCR into one record per CDR3 protein. Of approximately 37,000 distinct CDR3 sequences in the sample, about 19% were seen once. The source material was naive CD8+ T cells from blood, with Jurkat cell RNA spiked in. Subset here: FACS-sorted CD8+CD4-CCR7+CD45RA+ naive T cells. These receptors all stem from a human donor in good health. Some libraries in this study had Jurkat cell RNA spiked in.

At least ten counts were recorded for this clonotype. This rearrangement joins TRBV12-5 to TRBJ2-5; 9 nucleotides agree with TRBD2. V lost 3 bases and J lost 3; bases outside the gene matches: 26. CDR3 length: 22 residues. Germline CDR1 LGHNT, CDR2 FRNRAP. The CDR3 DNA reads TGTGCTAGTGGTTTTAGACTAGCGGAGGACGAGACCCCCCCGTTTGCTGAAGAGACCCAGTACTTC. Translating it yields CASGFRLAEDETPPFAEETQYF.

The chain recombines TRBV5-1 with TRBJ2-7, with 8 nucleotides matching TRBD1. Germline-derived CDR1 and CDR2 are SGHRS and YFSETQ. With V trimmed by 3 bases and J by 4 bases, 3 bases remained unmatched. The CDR3 totals 13 residues. The DNA for the CDR3 is TGCGCCAGCAGCTCGGACAGGGCGTACGAGCAGTACTTC. Protein product: CASSSDRAYEQYF.

This clonotype was detected a few times. This could be a read error, since a much larger clone is one nucleotide away. The V call is TRBV7-9, the J call TRBJ2-7, with 9 nucleotides matching TRBD1. The CDR3 runs 21 residues. The junction had 30 bases not matched to a gene; V was cut back by 6 bases and J by 6 bases. Germline V CDR1 and CDR2: SEHNR, FQNEAQ (reference sequence). The DNA of the CDR3 is TGTGCCAGCAGACCCCCTAGGAGACCGGGACAGGGATTAGCGACGTCCACCGAGCAGTACTTC. Translated: CASRPPRRPGQGLATSTEQYF.

Ten or more counts support this clonotype. The rearrangement joins TRBV6-4 to TRBJ2-3; D is possibly TRBD1 or TRBD2 (5 bases each). This CDR3 has 15 amino acids. CDR1 MRHNA and CDR2 SNTAGT come from the germline V gene. The V and J ends lost 4 bases and 0 bases respectively, with 11 bases between them. DNA of the CDR3: TGTGCCAGCAGTGTGTGGGGCGGGAGCACAGATACGCAGTATTTT. Protein product: CASSVWGGSTDTQYF.

This clonotype has a count of ten or more. The J gene is TRBJ2-1, the V gene TRBV27; D uncertain. CDR1 and CDR2 (germline): MNHEY, SMNVEV (reference sequence). V gave up 3 bases and J gave up 8 bases, with 14 bases separating them. The CDR3 spans 14 residues. The CDR3 coding sequence is TGTGCCAGCAGTTTTGTGACCCGCCCCCATGAGCAGTTCTTC. Its translation: CASSFVTRPHEQFF.

This clonotype was seen at least ten times. The chain couples TRBV28 to TRBJ2-5, with a weak D call TRBD1 (6 bases). Trimming removed 4 bases from V and 2 bases from J, with 20 bases in between. The CDR3 contains 17 residues. Looked up from germline, CDR1 is MDHEN and CDR2 is SYDVKM. CDR3 nucleotide sequence: TGTGCCAGCAGTTACCGAAAATCCGGGACACCTCAAGAGACCCAGTACTTC. Protein sequence: CASSYRKSGTPQETQYF.

Only a few counts were recorded for this clonotype. The chain is built from TRBV4-3 and TRBJ2-7; D is uncertain. Trimming took off 0 bases at V and 6 bases at J, with 18 bases between the two ends. Germline V gene lookup returns CDR1 LGHNA and CDR2 YSLEER. The CDR3 is 16 amino acids. The CDR3 reads CASSQESAPPRSEQYF. The CDR3 DNA sequence: TGCGCCAGCAGCCAAGAGTCGGCCCCACCTCGGAGCGAGCAGTACTTC.

This clonotype was counted many times. The V call is TRBV7-2, the J call TRBJ2-7; D ambiguous. V was pared by 5 bases and J by 0 bases, with 11 bases between. The germline V gene encodes CDR1 SGHTA and CDR2 FQGNSA. CDR3 length: 14 amino acids. The CDR3 DNA follows: TGTGCCAGCAGCCCGCTAGGCAGCTCCTACGAGCAGTACTTC. Its translation: CASSPLGSSYEQYF.